This T cell receptor beta chain stems from a study of regulatory T cells in long-lasting Graves disease. Documented time point: newly diagnosed GD, antithyroid drugs for less than 3 months. Generation of the TCR library employed RNA extracted from PBMCs. Study conclusions and caveats: Persistent disease preferred TRBV28, TRBJ1-2 and TRBJ2-5.

Details on this clonotype: Its target is unknown.

HTBI primers from iRepertoire and Arm-PCR of CDR3 regions yielded the TCR beta libraries. Using its own MiXCR run on the multiplex PCR reads, TCRdb lists one record per CDR3 protein. The sample includes approximately 300,000 distinct CDR3 sequences, 15% to 20% seen only once; the top ten take 38%. The germline V gene has CDR1 SGHVS and CDR2 FNYEAQ. V was clipped by 1 base and J by 1 base; unmatched bases: 9. The CDR3 has 18 amino acids. The rearrangement links TRBV7-6 to TRBJ2-7; 11 bases are a match to TRBD2. This specimen consisted of peripheral blood mononuclear cells (PBMCs), obtained at new diagnosis, from a patient treated with antithyroid drugs. This TCR derives from a female donor with Graves disease. CDR3 sequence reads: CASSLDGSGRALSYEQYF. The DNA of the CDR3 is TGTGCCAGCAGCTTAGATGGTAGCGGGAGGGCCCTATCCTACGAGCAGTACTTC.